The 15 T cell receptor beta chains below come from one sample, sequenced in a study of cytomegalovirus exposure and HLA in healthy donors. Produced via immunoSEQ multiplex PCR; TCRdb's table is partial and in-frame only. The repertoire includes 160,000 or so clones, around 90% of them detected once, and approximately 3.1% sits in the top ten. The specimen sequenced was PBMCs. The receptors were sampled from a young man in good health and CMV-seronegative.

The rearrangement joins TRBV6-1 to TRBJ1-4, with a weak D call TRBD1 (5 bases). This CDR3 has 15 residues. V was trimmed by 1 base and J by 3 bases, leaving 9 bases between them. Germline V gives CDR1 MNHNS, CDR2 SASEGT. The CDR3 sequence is CASSEVGRSNEKLFF. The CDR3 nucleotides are TGTGCCAGCAGTGAAGTGGGGCGTTCTAATGAAAAACTGTTTTTT.

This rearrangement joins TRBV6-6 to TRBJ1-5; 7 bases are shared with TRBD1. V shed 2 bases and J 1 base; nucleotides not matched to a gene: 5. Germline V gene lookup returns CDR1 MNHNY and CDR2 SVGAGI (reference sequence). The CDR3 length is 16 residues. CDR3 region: CASSYLEGASNQPQHF. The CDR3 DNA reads TGTGCCAGCAGTTACCTAGAGGGGGCCAGCAATCAGCCCCAGCATTTT.

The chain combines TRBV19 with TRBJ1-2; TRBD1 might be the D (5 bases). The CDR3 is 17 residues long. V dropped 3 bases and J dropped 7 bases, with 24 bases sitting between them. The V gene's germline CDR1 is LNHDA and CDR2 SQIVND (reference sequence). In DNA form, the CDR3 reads TGTGCCAGTAGTATGGCGGGGGAATCTCCCTTACGGGGTGGCTACACCTTC. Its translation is CASSMAGESPLRGGYTF.

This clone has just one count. CDR3 protein: CASSPRIQGGETQYF. In nucleotides, the CDR3 is TGTGCCAGCAGCCCTCGAATACAGGGGGGTGAGACCCAGTACTTC. The chain combines TRBV14 with TRBJ2-5; 8 nucleotides align to TRBD1. V shed 4 bases, J shed 5 bases, and the junction held 9 bases outside the gene matches. Germline assignment: CDR1 SGHDN and CDR2 FVKESK. The CDR3 extends over 15 amino acids.

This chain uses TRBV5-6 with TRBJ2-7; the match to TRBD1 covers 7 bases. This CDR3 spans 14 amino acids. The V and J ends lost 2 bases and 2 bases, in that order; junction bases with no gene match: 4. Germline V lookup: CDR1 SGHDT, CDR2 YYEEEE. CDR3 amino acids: CASSFGDSAYEQYF. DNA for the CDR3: TGTGCCAGCAGCTTCGGGGACAGCGCCTACGAGCAGTACTTC.

CDR3 in DNA: TGTGCCAGCAGTTTGTCTCCCCTTCTGGGGCTAGCGGGGGGAACCACCTACGAGCAGTACGTC. This encodes CASSLSPLLGLAGGTTYEQYV. The chain joins TRBV28 to TRBJ2-7, with TRBD2 matching 11 bases. The CDR3 sequence is 21 residues long. The trim removed 3 bases at V and 2 bases at J, leaving 21 bases unmatched. The germline V gene has CDR1 MDHEN and CDR2 SYDVKM.

CDR3 sequence reads: CASSILTSRSYNEQFF. The CDR3 DNA sequence: TGTGCCAGCAGCATCCTGACTAGCAGATCCTACAATGAGCAGTTCTTC. The gene calls are TRBV11-2 and TRBJ2-1; TRBD2 aligns across 7 bases. Losses at the gene ends were 5 bases for V and 1 base for J; bases not matched to a gene: 8. The CDR3 length is 16 residues. Germline CDR1 SGHAT, CDR2 FQNNGV. Based on the CDR3 plus reference TRBV11-2 and TRBJ2-1, the full variable domain is EAGVAQSPRYKIIEKRQSVAFWCNPISGHATLYWYQQILGQGPKLLIQFQNNGVVDDSQLPKDRFSAERLKGVDSTLKIQPAKLEDSAVYLCASSILTSRSYNEQFFGPGTRLTVL.

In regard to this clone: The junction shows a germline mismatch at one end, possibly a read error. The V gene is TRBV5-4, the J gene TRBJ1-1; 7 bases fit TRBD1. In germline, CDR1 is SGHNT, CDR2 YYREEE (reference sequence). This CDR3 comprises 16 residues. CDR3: CASRLGKGGVGTEAFF. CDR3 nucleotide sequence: TGTGCCAGCAGGTTGGGCAAAGGGGGCGTGGGCACTGAAGCTTTCTTT.

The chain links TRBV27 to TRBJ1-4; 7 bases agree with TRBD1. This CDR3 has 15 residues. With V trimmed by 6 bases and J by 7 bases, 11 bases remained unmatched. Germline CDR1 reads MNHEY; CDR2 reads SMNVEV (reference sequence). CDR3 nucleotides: TGTGCCAGCAGATCCGGGACAGCTACATCTGAAAAACTGTTTTTT. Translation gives CASRSGTATSEKLFF.

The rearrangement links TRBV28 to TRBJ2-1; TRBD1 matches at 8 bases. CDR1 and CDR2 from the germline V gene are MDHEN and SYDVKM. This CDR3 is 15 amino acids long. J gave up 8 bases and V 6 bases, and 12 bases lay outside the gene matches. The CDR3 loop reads CASRTQGAGGDEQFF. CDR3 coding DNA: TGTGCCAGCAGAACCCAGGGGGCTGGGGGCGATGAGCAGTTCTTC.

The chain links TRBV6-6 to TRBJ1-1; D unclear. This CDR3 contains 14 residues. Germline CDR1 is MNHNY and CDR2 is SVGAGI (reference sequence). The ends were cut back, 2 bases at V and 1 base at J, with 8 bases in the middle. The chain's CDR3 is CASSYNVENTEAFF. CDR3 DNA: TGTGCCAGCAGTTACAACGTAGAGAACACTGAAGCTTTCTTT.

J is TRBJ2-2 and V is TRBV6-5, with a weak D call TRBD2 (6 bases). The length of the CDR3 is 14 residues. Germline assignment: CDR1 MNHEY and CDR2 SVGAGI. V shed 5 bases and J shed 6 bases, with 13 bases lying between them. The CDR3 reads CASSNAGRSGELFF. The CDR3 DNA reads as TGTGCCAGCAGTAACGCGGGACGGTCCGGGGAGCTGTTTTTT.

The CDR3 sequence is CASSLGRSSGNTIYF. DNA for the CDR3: TGTGCCAGCAGTTTGGGGCGGAGCTCTGGAAACACCATATATTTT. This chain uses TRBV28 with TRBJ1-3, with D possibly being TRBD1 (5 bases). This CDR3 is 15 amino acids long. Trimming left V 3 bases short and J 0 bases short, with 9 bases between. The germline gives CDR1 MDHEN, CDR2 SYDVKM.

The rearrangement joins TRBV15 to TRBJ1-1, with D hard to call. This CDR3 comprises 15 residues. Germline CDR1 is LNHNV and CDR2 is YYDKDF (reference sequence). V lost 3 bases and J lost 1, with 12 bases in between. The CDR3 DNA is TGTGCCACCAGCAGCTCAATGACGGGGAACACTGAAGCTTTCTTT. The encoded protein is CATSSSMTGNTEAFF.

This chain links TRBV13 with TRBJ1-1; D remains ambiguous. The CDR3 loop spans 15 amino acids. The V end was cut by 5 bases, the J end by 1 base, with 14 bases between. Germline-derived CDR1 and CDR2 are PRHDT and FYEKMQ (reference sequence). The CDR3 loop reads CASSPSGRENTEAFF. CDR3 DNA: TGTGCCAGCAGCCCGTCCGGACGGGAGAACACTGAAGCTTTCTTT.